This entry features one T cell receptor (beta chain) sequence. Its antigen is as yet unknown. A far bigger clonotype differs at one base, so this is likely a read error. The graft donor-derived T-allo10 cells reportedly recognize host alloantigens, are anergic, and suppress alloantigen-specifically. The sample originates from a study of type 1 regulatory T cells. About the study: An in vitro protocol generated T-allo10, a Tr1-enriched, alloantigen-specific CD4 T cell product.

TCRdb ran MiXCR on the reads and lists one entry per CDR3 protein. This sample has about 5,800 distinct CDR3 sequences; approximately 25% occur once, and the top ten carry about 7.8%. The receptor was isolated from a human donor in good health. The sample was cultured T cells, either the whole culture or a sorted T cell fraction (not recorded which). Regarding subset: Tr1-enriched cell product generated in vitro against host alloantigens.

The CDR3 sequence: CSARREGGNEQYF. CDR3 coding DNA: TGCAGTGCTAGGAGGGAGGGAGGCAATGAGCAGTACTTC. This chain uses TRBV20-1 with TRBJ2-7; TRBD2 aligns across 7 bases. The J segment lost 7 bases and the V segment lost 3 bases, leaving 9 bases of the junction unmatched. Germline assignment: CDR1 DFQATT and CDR2 SNEGSKA (reference sequence). CDR3 size: 13 residues.